This is a list of T cell receptor beta chains from one sample in a study of T cells in Graves' hyperthyroidism and ophthalmopathy. Each CDR3 protein is one row after TCRdb ran MiXCR on the multiplex PCR reads. In the table there are a few hundred thousand distinct CDR3 sequences, 15% to 19% of which are singletons. Sequencing input: blood. The receptors were sampled from a young woman with Graves' hyperthyroidism that later progressed to Graves' ophthalmopathy. Both conserved end residues are part of each CDR3. D genes are given only for firm matches. The size entry is marked missing in some rows and otherwise reads once, few, many or a size class.

v_gene: TRBV28
d_gene: .
j_gene: TRBJ2-1
abundance: many
CDR3nt: TGTGCCAGCAGTGCCACTCTGGGGGCCCCATCTAACAATGAGCAGTTCTTC
CDR3aa: CASSATLGAPSNNEQFF

v_gene: TRBV5-1
d_gene: TRBD1
j_gene: TRBJ2-7
abundance: many
CDR3nt: TGCGCCAGCAGCTTGGACAGGGGGCTTGGACGCGAGCAGTACTTC
CDR3aa: CASSLDRGLGREQYF

v_gene: TRBV6-9
d_gene: .
j_gene: TRBJ2-7
abundance: .
CDR3nt: TGTGCCAGCAGTTACCTCCCGGGGAACTACGAGCAGTACTTC
CDR3aa: CASSYLPGNYEQYF

v_gene: TRBV20-1
d_gene: TRBD1
j_gene: TRBJ2-7
abundance: few
CDR3nt: TGCAGTGCTAGGGGGTTACCGAGACAGGGGTACGAGCAGTACTTC
CDR3aa: CSARGLPRQGYEQYF

v_gene: TRBV14
d_gene: TRBD2
j_gene: TRBJ2-1
abundance: .
CDR3nt: TGTGCCAGCAGCCAATTGAGCGGGAGGGCGGTAAATGAGCAGTTCTTC
CDR3aa: CASSQLSGRAVNEQFF

v_gene: TRBV5-1
d_gene: TRBD1
j_gene: TRBJ2-2
abundance: few
CDR3nt: TGCGCCAGCAGCTGGACAGGGAGGCCCCCGAAGTCCGGGGAGCTGTTTTTT
CDR3aa: CASSWTGRPPKSGELFF

v_gene: TRBV7-9
d_gene: .
j_gene: TRBJ2-1
abundance: .
CDR3nt: TGTGCCAGCACCCCCAGGGCTACGACAATCAATGAGCAGTTCTTC
CDR3aa: CASTPRATTINEQFF

v_gene: TRBV7-2
d_gene: .
j_gene: TRBJ2-3
abundance: .
CDR3nt: TGTGCCAGCAGAAGTTTCCCAGATACGCAGTATTTT
CDR3aa: CASRSFPDTQYF

v_gene: TRBV27
d_gene: TRBD1
j_gene: TRBJ1-1
abundance: many
CDR3nt: TGTGCCAGCAGTTCAGGACAGGCTGGGAACACTGAAGCTTTCTTT
CDR3aa: CASSSGQAGNTEAFF

v_gene: TRBV28
d_gene: TRBD1
j_gene: TRBJ1-1
abundance: few
CDR3nt: TGTGCCAGCAGTTTTCGCACAGGGGCGGGGAGCACTGAAGCTTTCTTT
CDR3aa: CASSFRTGAGSTEAFF

v_gene: TRBV6-2/TRBV6-3
d_gene: .
j_gene: TRBJ2-3
abundance: .
CDR3nt: TGTGTCAGCCGATCGGCGGGACACACAGATACGCAGTATTTT
CDR3aa: CVSRSAGHTDTQYF

v_gene: TRBV2
d_gene: .
j_gene: TRBJ2-5
abundance: .
CDR3nt: TGTGCCAGCAGCCCCTCAGGGGGGGGCCCCCAAGAGACCCAGTACTTC
CDR3aa: CASSPSGGGPQETQYF

v_gene: TRBV5-1
d_gene: .
j_gene: TRBJ2-7
abundance: few
CDR3nt: TGCGCCAGCAGCTCAATACTCACCGGGACCCCACCCTACGAGCAGTACTTC
CDR3aa: CASSSILTGTPPYEQYF

v_gene: TRBV7-8
d_gene: .
j_gene: TRBJ1-4
abundance: many
CDR3nt: TGTGCCAGCAGCTTATTTGCTAATAATGAAAAACTGTTTTTT
CDR3aa: CASSLFANNEKLFF

v_gene: TRBV5-4
d_gene: TRBD1
j_gene: TRBJ2-7
abundance: .
CDR3nt: TGTGCCAGCAGCCCGGGACAGGGGGAGATCTACGAGCAGTACTTC
CDR3aa: CASSPGQGEIYEQYF

v_gene: TRBV19
d_gene: TRBD1
j_gene: TRBJ1-5
abundance: .
CDR3nt: TGTGCCAGTACTGAAGTCCCGCAGGGGGGGTTTCAGCCCCAGCATTTT
CDR3aa: CASTEVPQGGFQPQHF

v_gene: TRBV2
d_gene: TRBD2
j_gene: TRBJ2-1
abundance: many
CDR3nt: TGTGCCAGCAGTGCGATGGACGGGAGGGCCTACAATGAGCAGTTCTTC
CDR3aa: CASSAMDGRAYNEQFF

v_gene: TRBV7-2
d_gene: .
j_gene: TRBJ1-2
abundance: many
CDR3nt: TGTGCCAGCAGCTTAGGTGTAGGCACGACATCCTATGGCTACACCTTC
CDR3aa: CASSLGVGTTSYGYTF

v_gene: TRBV10-3
d_gene: .
j_gene: TRBJ1-1
abundance: few
CDR3nt: TGTGCCATCAGTGACCCCCCTGAAGCTTTCTTT
CDR3aa: CAISDPPEAFF

v_gene: TRBV4-3
d_gene: TRBD2
j_gene: TRBJ2-1
abundance: few
CDR3nt: TGCGCCAGCAGCCAAGATGCGGCGGGGGGAGATACTAATGAGCAGTTCTTC
CDR3aa: CASSQDAAGGDTNEQFF

v_gene: TRBV28
d_gene: TRBD2
j_gene: TRBJ2-3
abundance: .
CDR3nt: TGTGCCAGCAGTTCCCCGGGGGGGGGGGAAGATACGCAGTATTTT
CDR3aa: CASSSPGGGEDTQYF

v_gene: TRBV4-3
d_gene: .
j_gene: TRBJ1-5
abundance: .
CDR3nt: TGCGCCAGCAGCCAAGATGGGGCCCACAATCAGCCCCAGCATTTT
CDR3aa: CASSQDGAHNQPQHF

v_gene: TRBV5-5
d_gene: .
j_gene: TRBJ1-3
abundance: .
CDR3nt: TGTGCCAGCAGCTTGGCAGGGAGGAACTCTGGAAACACCATATATTTT
CDR3aa: CASSLAGRNSGNTIYF

v_gene: TRBV5-8
d_gene: .
j_gene: TRBJ2-1
abundance: .
CDR3nt: TGTGCCAGCAGCTTGGACCCCTACAATGAGCAGTTCTTC
CDR3aa: CASSLDPYNEQFF

v_gene: TRBV7-9
d_gene: .
j_gene: TRBJ2-7
abundance: .
CDR3nt: TGTGCCAGCAGCACCCCGATTCGGAGCGAGCAGTACTTC
CDR3aa: CASSTPIRSEQYF

v_gene: TRBV6-1
d_gene: .
j_gene: TRBJ1-4
abundance: .
CDR3nt: TGTGCCACCACCCCGGGCTGGGGCTCTAATGAAAAACTGTTTTTT
CDR3aa: CATTPGWGSNEKLFF

v_gene: TRBV12-3/TRBV12-4
d_gene: .
j_gene: TRBJ2-1
abundance: many
CDR3nt: TGTGCCAGCAGGGCGAGGAGCTCCTACAATGAGCAGTTCTTC
CDR3aa: CASRARSSYNEQFF

v_gene: TRBV4-2
d_gene: TRBD1
j_gene: TRBJ2-7
abundance: many
CDR3nt: TGTGCCAGCAGCCAAGCGGGACAGGGCTCCTACGAGCAGTACTTC
CDR3aa: CASSQAGQGSYEQYF

v_gene: TRBV7-9
d_gene: TRBD1
j_gene: TRBJ2-7
abundance: many
CDR3nt: TGTGCCAGCAGCTCCAAGGACAGGGCCTACGAGCAGTACTTC
CDR3aa: CASSSKDRAYEQYF

v_gene: TRBV7-2
d_gene: TRBD2
j_gene: TRBJ2-1
abundance: few
CDR3nt: TGTGCCAGCAGCTTAGCGCGCGTGGCTTTTAGCGGGAGGTTGACCTACAATGAGCAGTTCTTC
CDR3aa: CASSLARVAFSGRLTYNEQFF

v_gene: TRBV5-1
d_gene: TRBD2
j_gene: TRBJ2-7
abundance: .
CDR3nt: TGCGCCGGCAGCTCGGCCGCTAGCGGAGTCACCTACGAGCAGTACTTC
CDR3aa: CAGSSAASGVTYEQYF

v_gene: TRBV20-1
d_gene: TRBD2
j_gene: TRBJ2-3
abundance: once
CDR3nt: TGCAGTGCTAGAAAGTCTAGCGGGAGGGCAGATACGCAGTATTTT
CDR3aa: CSARKSSGRADTQYF